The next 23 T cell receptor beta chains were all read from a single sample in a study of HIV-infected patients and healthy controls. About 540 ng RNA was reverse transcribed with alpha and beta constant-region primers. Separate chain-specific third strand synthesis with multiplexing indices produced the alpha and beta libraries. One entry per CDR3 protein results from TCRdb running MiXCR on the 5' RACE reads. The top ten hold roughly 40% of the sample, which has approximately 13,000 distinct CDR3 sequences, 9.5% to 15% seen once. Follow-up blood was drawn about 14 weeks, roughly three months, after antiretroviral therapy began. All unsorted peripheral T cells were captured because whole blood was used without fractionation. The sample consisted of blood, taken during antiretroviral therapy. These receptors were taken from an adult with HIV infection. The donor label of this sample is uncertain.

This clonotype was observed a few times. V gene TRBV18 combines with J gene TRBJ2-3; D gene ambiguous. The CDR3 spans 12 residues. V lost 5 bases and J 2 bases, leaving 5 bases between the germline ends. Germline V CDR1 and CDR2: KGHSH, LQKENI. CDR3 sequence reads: CASSADTDTQYF. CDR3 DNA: TGTGCCAGCTCAGCAGACACAGATACGCAGTATTTT. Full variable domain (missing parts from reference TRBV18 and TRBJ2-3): NAGVMQNPRHLVRRRGQEARLRCSPMKGHSHVYWYRQLPEEGLKFMVYLQKENIIDESGMPKERFSAEFPKEGPSILRIQQVVRGDSAAYFCASSADTDTQYFGPGTRLTVL.

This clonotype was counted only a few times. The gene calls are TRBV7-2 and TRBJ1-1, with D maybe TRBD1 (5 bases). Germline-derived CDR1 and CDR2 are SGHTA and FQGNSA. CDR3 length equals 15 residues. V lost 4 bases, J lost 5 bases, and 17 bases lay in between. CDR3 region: CASSSSAGWWTEAFF. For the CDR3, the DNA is TGTGCCAGCAGCTCTTCGGCAGGGTGGTGGACTGAAGCTTTCTTT.

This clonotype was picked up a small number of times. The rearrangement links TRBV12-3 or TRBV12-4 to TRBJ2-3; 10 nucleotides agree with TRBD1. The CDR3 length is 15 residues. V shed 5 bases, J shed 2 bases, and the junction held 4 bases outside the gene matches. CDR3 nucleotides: TGTGCCAGCAGTACAGGGACAGGGGACACAGATACGCAGTATTTT. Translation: CASSTGTGDTDTQYF.

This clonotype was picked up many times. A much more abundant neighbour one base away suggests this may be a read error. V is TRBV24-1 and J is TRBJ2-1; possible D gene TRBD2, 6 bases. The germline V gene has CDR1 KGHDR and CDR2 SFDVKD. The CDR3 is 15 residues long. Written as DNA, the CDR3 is TGTTCCACCAGTGTTGCGGGATGGTGGGCCAATGAGCAGTTCTTC. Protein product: CSTSVAGWWANEQFF.

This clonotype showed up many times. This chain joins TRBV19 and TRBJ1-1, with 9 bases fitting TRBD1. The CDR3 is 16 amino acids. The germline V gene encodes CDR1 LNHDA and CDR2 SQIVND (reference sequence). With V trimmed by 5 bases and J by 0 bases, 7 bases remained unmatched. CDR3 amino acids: CASSLGQGNLNTEAFF. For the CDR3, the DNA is TGTGCCAGTAGTTTGGGACAGGGCAACTTGAACACTGAAGCTTTCTTT.

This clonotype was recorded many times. CDR3 coding DNA: TGTGCCATCAGTGACTTACAGGACACAGATACGCAGTATTTT. Its protein product is CAISDLQDTDTQYF. This rearrangement joins TRBV10-3 to TRBJ2-3; D might be TRBD1 (5 bases). V shed 3 bases and J shed 2 bases, with 9 bases lying between them. The CDR3 contains 14 residues. Germline V gene sequence: CDR1 ENHRY, CDR2 SYGVKD.

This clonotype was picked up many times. The CDR3 loop is CASSIDEARGTDTQYF. CDR3 in DNA: TGTGCCAGTAGTATAGACGAGGCGCGGGGCACAGATACGCAGTATTTT. The rearrangement links TRBV19 to TRBJ2-3; perhaps TRBD2 as D (5 bases). Trimming left V 0 bases short and J 1 base short, with 11 bases between. Germline V gene sequence: CDR1 LNHDA, CDR2 SQIVND (reference sequence). This CDR3 spans 16 amino acids.

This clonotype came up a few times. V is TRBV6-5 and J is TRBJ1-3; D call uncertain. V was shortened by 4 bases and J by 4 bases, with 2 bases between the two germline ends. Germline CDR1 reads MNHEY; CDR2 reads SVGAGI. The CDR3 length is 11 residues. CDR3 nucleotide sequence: TGTGCCAGCAGTTTGGGAAACACCATATATTTT. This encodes CASSLGNTIYF.

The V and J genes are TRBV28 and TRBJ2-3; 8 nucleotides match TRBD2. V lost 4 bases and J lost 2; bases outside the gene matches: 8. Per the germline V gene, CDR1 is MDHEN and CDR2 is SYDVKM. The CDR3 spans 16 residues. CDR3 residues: CASSWVAGGATDTQYF. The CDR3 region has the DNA TGTGCCAGCAGTTGGGTGGCGGGGGGTGCCACAGATACGCAGTATTTT.

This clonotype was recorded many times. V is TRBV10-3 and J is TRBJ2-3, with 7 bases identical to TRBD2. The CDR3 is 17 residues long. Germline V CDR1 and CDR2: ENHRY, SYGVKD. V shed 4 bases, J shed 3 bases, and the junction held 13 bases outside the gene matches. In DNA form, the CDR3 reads TGTGCCATCAGTGGAGCGGGGCGTTCCGCGCCTACAGATACGCAGTATTTT. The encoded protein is CAISGAGRSAPTDTQYF.

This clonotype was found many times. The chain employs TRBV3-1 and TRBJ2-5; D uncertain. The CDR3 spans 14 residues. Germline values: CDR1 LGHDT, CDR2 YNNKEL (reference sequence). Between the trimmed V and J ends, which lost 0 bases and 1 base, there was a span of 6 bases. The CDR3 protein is CASSQDIIQETQYF. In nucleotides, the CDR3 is TGTGCCAGCAGCCAAGATATAATCCAAGAGACCCAGTACTTC.

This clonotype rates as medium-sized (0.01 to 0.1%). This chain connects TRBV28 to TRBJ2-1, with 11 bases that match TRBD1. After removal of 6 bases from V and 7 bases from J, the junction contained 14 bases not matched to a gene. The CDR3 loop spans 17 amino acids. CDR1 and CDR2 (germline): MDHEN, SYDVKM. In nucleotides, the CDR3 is TGTGCCAGCAGCCTAGCTCCCGGGACAGGGGGTTCTAATGAGCAGTTCTTC. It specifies CASSLAPGTGGSNEQFF.

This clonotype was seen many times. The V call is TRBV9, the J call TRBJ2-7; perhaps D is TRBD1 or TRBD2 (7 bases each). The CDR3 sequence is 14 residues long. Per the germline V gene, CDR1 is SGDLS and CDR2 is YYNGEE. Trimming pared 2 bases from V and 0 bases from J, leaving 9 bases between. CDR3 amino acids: CASSVRGGSYEQYF. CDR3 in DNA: TGTGCCAGCAGCGTCAGGGGGGGCTCCTACGAGCAGTACTTC.

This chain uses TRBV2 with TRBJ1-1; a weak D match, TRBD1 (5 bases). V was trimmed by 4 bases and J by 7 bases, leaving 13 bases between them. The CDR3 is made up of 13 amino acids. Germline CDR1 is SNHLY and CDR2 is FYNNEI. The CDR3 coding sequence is TGTGCCAGCAGTGGCAGGGAGTTGGGTGAAGCTTTCTTT. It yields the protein CASSGRELGEAFF.

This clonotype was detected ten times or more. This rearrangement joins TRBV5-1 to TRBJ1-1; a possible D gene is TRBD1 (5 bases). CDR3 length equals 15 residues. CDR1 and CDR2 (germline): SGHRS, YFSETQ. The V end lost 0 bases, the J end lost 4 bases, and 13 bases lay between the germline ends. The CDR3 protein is CASSLAQGGGTEAFF. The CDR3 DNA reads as TGCGCCAGCAGCTTGGCCCAGGGTGGCGGCACTGAAGCTTTCTTT.

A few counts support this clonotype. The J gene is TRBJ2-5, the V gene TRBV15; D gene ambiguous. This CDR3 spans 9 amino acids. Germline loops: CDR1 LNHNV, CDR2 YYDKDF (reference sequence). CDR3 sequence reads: CWAQETQYF. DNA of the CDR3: TGTTGGGCCCAAGAGACCCAGTACTTC.

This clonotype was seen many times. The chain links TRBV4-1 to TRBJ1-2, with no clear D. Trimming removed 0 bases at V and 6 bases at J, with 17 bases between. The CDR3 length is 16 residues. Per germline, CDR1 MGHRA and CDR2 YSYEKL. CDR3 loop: CASSQEGTDSFNGYTF. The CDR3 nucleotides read TGCGCCAGCAGCCAAGAGGGCACGGATTCCTTTAATGGCTACACCTTC.

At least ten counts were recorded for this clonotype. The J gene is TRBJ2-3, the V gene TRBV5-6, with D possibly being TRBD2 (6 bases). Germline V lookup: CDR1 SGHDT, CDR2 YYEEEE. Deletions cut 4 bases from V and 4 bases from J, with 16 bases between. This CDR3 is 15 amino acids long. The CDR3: CASSPKGGAADTQYF. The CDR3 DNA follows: TGTGCCAGCAGCCCCAAAGGCGGGGCTGCAGATACGCAGTATTTT.

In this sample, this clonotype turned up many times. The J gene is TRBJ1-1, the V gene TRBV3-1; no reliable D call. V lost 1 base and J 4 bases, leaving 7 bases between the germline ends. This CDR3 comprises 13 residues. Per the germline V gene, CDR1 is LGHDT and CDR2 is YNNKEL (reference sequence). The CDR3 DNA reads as TGTGCCAGCAGCCAAGTTGAAGGCACTGAAGCTTTCTTT. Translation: CASSQVEGTEAFF.

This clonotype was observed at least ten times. The CDR3 nucleotides are TGCGCCAGCAGCTTGGGTGCCGGAGAGACTAGCGGGAACTACGAGCAGTACTTC. Amino acids: CASSLGAGETSGNYEQYF. The chain employs TRBV5-1 and TRBJ2-7; 11 nucleotides match TRBD2. The CDR3 has 18 amino acids. After removal of 0 bases from V and 3 bases from J, the junction contained 11 bases not matched to a gene. Germline assignment: CDR1 SGHRS and CDR2 YFSETQ.

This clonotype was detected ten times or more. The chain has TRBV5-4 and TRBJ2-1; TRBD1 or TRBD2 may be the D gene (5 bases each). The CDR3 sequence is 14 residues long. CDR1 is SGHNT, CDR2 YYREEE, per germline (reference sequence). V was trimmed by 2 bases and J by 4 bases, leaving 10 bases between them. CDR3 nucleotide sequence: TGTGCCAGCAGCTTTAGGGACGTTTACAATGAGCAGTTCTTC. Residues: CASSFRDVYNEQFF.

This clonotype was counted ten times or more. CDR3 nucleotides: TGTGCCAGCAGCTTAGACTTCAATGAGCAGTTCTTC. Translation: CASSLDFNEQFF. The J gene is TRBJ2-1, the V gene TRBV5-6; D remains unclear. The CDR3 extends over 12 amino acids. The V and J ends lost 2 bases and 6 bases respectively, with 6 bases between them. From germline, CDR1 is SGHDT and CDR2 YYEEEE.

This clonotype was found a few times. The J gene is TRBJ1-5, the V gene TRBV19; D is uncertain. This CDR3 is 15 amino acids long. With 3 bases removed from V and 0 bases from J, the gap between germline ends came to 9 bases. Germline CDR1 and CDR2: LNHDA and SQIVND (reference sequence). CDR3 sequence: CASSMKWGSNQPQHF. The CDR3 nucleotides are TGTGCCAGTAGTATGAAATGGGGTAGCAATCAGCCCCAGCATTTT. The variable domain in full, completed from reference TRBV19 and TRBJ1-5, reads DGGITQSPKYLFRKEGQNVTLSCEQNLNHDAMYWYRQDPGQGLRLIYYSQIVNDFQKGDIAEGYSVSREKKESFPLTVTSAQKNPTAFYLCASSMKWGSNQPQHFGDGTRLSIL.